The T cell receptor beta chain described here comes from a study of blood T cell repertoires in COVID-19. Study in general: The United States, Italy and Spain provided the acute and convalescent COVID-19 samples. In each case, the material was cDNA or gDNA derived from T cells, B-cell-depleted T cells, or PBMCs.

In this sample, this clone is medium-sized (0.01 to 0.1%). Germline CDR1 LGHNT, CDR2 FRNRAP. This CDR3 spans 13 amino acids. V was trimmed by 6 bases and J by 4 bases, leaving 10 bases between them. Original methodology: Nucleated cell number was recorded as an estimate derived from reference gene primer amplification. TCRdb's table, derived via immunoSEQ multiplex PCR, lists solely in-frame clones and lacks some. That table supplies the V and J calls and clone size; D and trimming were determined from the DNA. The top ten hold 1.5% to 2% of the sample, which has some 120,000 clones, more than 70% seen once.

The clonotype comes from a man in his 70s with acute or convalescent COVID-19. The sequenced material came from peripheral blood. The chain uses TRBV12-5 and TRBJ1-5; D uncertain. The CDR3 sequence is CASGDDINQPQHF. CDR3 coding DNA: TGTGCTAGTGGCGATGACATTAATCAGCCCCAGCATTTT.